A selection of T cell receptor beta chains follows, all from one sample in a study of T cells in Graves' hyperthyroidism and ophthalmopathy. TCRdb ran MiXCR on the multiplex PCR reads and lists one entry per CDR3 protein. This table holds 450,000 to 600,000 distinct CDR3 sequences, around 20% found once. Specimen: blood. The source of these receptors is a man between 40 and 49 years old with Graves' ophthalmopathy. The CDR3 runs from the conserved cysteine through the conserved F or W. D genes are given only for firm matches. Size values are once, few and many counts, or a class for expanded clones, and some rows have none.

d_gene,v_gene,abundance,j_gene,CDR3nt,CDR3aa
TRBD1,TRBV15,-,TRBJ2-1,TGTGCCACCAGCAGCGGGGACAGGGGGAACGATGAGCAGTTCTTC,CATSSGDRGNDEQFF
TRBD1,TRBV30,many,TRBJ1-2,TGTGCCTGGAGTCCCGCAGGGGGCTATGGCTACACCTTC,CAWSPAGGYGYTF
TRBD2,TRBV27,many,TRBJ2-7,TGTGCCAGCAGCAAGACCTTAGCGGGAGGTACCTACGAGCAGTACTTC,CASSKTLAGGTYEQYF
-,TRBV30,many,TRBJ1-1,TGTGCCTGGACTACGGGATTGACAGGGAACACTGAAGCTTTCTTT,CAWTTGLTGNTEAFF
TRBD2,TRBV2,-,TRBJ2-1,TGTGCCAGCAGTCTCGGACTAGCGGGGGGCAAAAGCAGCTCCTACAATGAGCAGTTCTTC,CASSLGLAGGKSSSYNEQFF
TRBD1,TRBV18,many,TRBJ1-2,TGTGCCAGCTCACCTGGGACAGGAGGTTTCTATGGCTACACCTTC,CASSPGTGGFYGYTF
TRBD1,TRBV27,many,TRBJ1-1,TGTGCCAGCAGTTTATCGGGGACAGGGTACACTGAAGCTTTCTTT,CASSLSGTGYTEAFF
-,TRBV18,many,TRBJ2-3,TGTGCCAGCTCACCTCTCATCCACGACACAGATACGCAGTATTTT,CASSPLIHDTDTQYF
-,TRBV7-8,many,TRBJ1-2,TGTGCCAGCAGCCCGAAGACTATCTATGGCTACACCTTC,CASSPKTIYGYTF
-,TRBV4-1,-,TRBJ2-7,TGCGCCAGCAGCCAAGATAGGAACAGCTACTACGAGCAGTACTTC,CASSQDRNSYYEQYF
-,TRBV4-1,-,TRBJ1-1,TGCGCCAGCAGCCAAGAAGAGACAGCTAACACTGAAGCTTTCTTT,CASSQEETANTEAFF
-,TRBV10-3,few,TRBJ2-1,TGTGCCATCCGTACTAGCCTCGGTGAGCAGTTCTTC,CAIRTSLGEQFF
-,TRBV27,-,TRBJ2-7,TGTGCCAGCAGTTTCTTTACCAGCTCCTACGAGCAGTACTTC,CASSFFTSSYEQYF
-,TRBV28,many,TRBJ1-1,TGTGCCAGCACTCTACGGACAGTCGGGGACACTGAAGCTTTCTTT,CASTLRTVGDTEAFF
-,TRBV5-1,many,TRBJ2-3,TGCGCCAGCAGCTTGCCAGCTAGCACAGATACGCAGTATTTT,CASSLPASTDTQYF
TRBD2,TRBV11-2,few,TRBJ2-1,TGTGCCAGCAGCCGAGTAGCGGGGGCCGACAATGAGCAGTTCTTC,CASSRVAGADNEQFF
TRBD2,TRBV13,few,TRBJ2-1,TGTGCCAGCAGCTTCGGGACTAGCGCTACCAATGAGCAGTTCTTC,CASSFGTSATNEQFF
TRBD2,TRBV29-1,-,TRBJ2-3,TGCAGCGTTGCTAGCGGGGGCACAGATACGCAGTATTTT,CSVASGGTDTQYF
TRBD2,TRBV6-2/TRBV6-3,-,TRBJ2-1,TGTGCCAGCAGTTACGGTCCGGGAGGTGAGCAGTTCTTC,CASSYGPGGEQFF
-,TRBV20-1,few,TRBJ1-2,TGCAGTGCTAGAAGGGGGGCAGACAGTGCCGGGGGTGGCTACACCTTC,CSARRGADSAGGGYTF
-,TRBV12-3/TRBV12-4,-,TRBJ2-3,TGTGCCAGCAGTTGGGGAACGGGGGCCGCGAATACGCAGTATTTT,CASSWGTGAANTQYF
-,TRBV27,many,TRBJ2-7,TGTGCCAGCGGTAACCCAACCTACGAGCAGTACTTC,CASGNPTYEQYF
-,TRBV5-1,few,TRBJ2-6,TGCGCCAGCAGCCCATTCACAGGGACCGGGGCCAACGTCCTGACTTTC,CASSPFTGTGANVLTF
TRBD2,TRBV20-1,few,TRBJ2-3,TGCAGTGCTAGAGGGGCGGGCGGGGGTCAAGATACGCAGTATTTT,CSARGAGGGQDTQYF
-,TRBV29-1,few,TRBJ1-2,TGCAGCGTTGAAACCGGCTATGGCTACACCTTC,CSVETGYGYTF
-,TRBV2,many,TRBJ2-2,TGTGCCAGCAGGTCCGGGGAGCTGTTTTTT,CASRSGELFF
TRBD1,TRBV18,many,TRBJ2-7,TGTGCCAGCTCACCAGGACAGGACCTCGAGCAGTACTTC,CASSPGQDLEQYF
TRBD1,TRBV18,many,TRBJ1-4,TGTGCCAGCTCACCACGGGGGACAGGGGTTGAAAAACTGTTTTTT,CASSPRGTGVEKLFF
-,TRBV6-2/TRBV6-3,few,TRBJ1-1,TGTGCCAGCCTCCTAACGAGAGGGAACACTGAAGCTTTCTTT,CASLLTRGNTEAFF
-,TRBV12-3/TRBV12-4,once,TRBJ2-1,TGTGCCAGCAGCCGGGAGATCCTTTCGGCTCCCGATGAGCAGTTCTTC,CASSREILSAPDEQFF
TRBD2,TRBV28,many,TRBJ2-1,TGTGCCAGCAGATTTGGGGAGGGCTCCTACAATGAGCAGTTCTTC,CASRFGEGSYNEQFF
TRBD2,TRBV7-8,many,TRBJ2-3,TGTGCCAGCACCATCTTAAGGGGACCGGGACTAGCGAGGGATACGCAGTATTTT,CASTILRGPGLARDTQYF
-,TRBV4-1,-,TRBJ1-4,TGCGCCAGCAGCCAAGAACATGAAAAACTGTTTTTT,CASSQEHEKLFF
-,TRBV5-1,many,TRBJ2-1,TGCGCCAGCAGCTTGGGCCAAGACTACAATGAGCAGTTCTTC,CASSLGQDYNEQFF
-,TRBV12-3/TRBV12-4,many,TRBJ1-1,TGTGCCAGCAGTTTGAACGGGAACACTGAAGCTTTCTTT,CASSLNGNTEAFF
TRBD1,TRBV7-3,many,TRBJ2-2,TGTGCCAGCAGCTTAATCGGGACAGGGTTCACCGGGGAGCTGTTTTTT,CASSLIGTGFTGELFF
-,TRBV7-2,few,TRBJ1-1,TGTGCCAGCAGCTTAGCGCGGGCGTCGAGGGATGAAGCTTTCTTT,CASSLARASRDEAFF
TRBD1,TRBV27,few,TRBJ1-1,TGTGCCAGCAGTCTTGGGACAGGCCCCGGAGAAGCTTTCTTT,CASSLGTGPGEAFF
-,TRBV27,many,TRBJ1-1,TGTGCCAGCAGTTTGCCAGGGTTCGGTGAAGCTTTCTTT,CASSLPGFGEAFF
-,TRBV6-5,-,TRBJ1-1,TGTGCCAGCAGTTACTCCAGTACAGTGACGAACACTGAAGCTTTCTTT,CASSYSSTVTNTEAFF
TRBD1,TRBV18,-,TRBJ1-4,TGTGCCAGCTCACCCAGGACAGGGGGCGAAAAACTGTTTTTT,CASSPRTGGEKLFF
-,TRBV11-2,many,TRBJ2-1,TGTGCCAGCAGCGCCACCCGTACGGGCAATGAGCAGTTCTTC,CASSATRTGNEQFF
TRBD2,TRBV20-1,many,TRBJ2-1,TGCAGTGCTACTCCCGGGACTAGCGGGACGAGCTCCTACAATGAGCAGTTCTTC,CSATPGTSGTSSYNEQFF
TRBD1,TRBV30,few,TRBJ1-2,TGTGCCTGGAGTCGAGGACAGGGCTCATCCTATGGCTACACCTTC,CAWSRGQGSSYGYTF
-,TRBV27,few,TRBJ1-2,TGTGCCAGCAGACTGGGGGGAGGAGGTGGTGGCTACACCTTC,CASRLGGGGGGYTF
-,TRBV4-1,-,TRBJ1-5,TGCGCCAGCAGCCAGGGACTGGGGGGGATCAATCAGCCCCAGCATTTT,CASSQGLGGINQPQHF
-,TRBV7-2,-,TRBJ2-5,TGTGCCAGCAGCTCCCCGGGAAGGTGGGAGACCCAGTACTTC,CASSSPGRWETQYF
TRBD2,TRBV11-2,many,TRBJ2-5,TGTGCCAGCAGCTTAAGAATGACTAGCGGGAGGCCGGGGGAGACCCAGTACTTC,CASSLRMTSGRPGETQYF
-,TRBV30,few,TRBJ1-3,TGTGCCTGGAGTGCAGGGCCCTCTGGAAACACCATATATTTT,CAWSAGPSGNTIYF
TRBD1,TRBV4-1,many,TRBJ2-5,TGCGCCAGCAGCCAAGCGACAGGGAAAGAGACCCAGTACTTC,CASSQATGKETQYF